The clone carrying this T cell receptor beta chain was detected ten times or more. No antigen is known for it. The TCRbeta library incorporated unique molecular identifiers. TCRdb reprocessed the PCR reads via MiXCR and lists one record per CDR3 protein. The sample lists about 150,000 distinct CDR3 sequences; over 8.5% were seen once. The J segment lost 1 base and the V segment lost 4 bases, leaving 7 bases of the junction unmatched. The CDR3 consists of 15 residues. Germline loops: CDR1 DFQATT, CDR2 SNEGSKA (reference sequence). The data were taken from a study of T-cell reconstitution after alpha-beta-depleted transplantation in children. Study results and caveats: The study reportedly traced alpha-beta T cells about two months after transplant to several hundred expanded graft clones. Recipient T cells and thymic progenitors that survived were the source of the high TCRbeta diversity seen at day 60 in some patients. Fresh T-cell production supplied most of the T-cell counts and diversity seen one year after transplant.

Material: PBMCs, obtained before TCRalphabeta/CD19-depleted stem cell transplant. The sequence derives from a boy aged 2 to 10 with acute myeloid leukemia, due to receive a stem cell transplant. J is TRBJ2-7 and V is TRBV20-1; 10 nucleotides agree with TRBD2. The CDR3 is CSAKDLAGESYEQYF. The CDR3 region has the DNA TGCAGTGCTAAGGATCTAGCGGGAGAGTCCTACGAGCAGTACTTC.